The 30 T cell receptor beta chains below all came from one sample that was sequenced in a study of cytomegalovirus exposure and HLA in healthy donors. 13 Jbeta primers and 60 Vbeta primers were used for the PCR. Libraries were prepared by immunoSEQ multiplex PCR; TCRdb keeps only in-frame clonotypes and omits some of them. The sample carries approximately 160,000 clones, 80% recorded once. The sample was PBMCs. The receptor source for this set is a human donor in good health.

The CDR3 region has the DNA TGTGCCAGCAGGCCGGGACAGGGGAACTATGGCTACACCTTC. This encodes CASRPGQGNYGYTF. The chain is built from TRBV27 and TRBJ1-2; 10 bases are a match to TRBD1. V was pared by 6 bases and J by 2 bases, with 3 bases of the junction left unmatched. This CDR3 spans 14 amino acids. The germline gives CDR1 MNHEY, CDR2 SMNVEV (reference sequence).

The CDR3 coding sequence is TGTGCCAGTAGCCAGGAAGGACAGGATATCACCGGGGAGCTGTTTTTT. Translating it yields CASSQEGQDITGELFF. The rearrangement links TRBV19 to TRBJ2-2; 7 bases are shared with TRBD1. Germline assignment: CDR1 LNHDA and CDR2 SQIVND (reference sequence). After removal of 6 bases from V and 4 bases from J, the junction contained 11 bases not matched to a gene. The CDR3 loop spans 16 amino acids.

This clone was counted a single time. The rearrangement uses TRBV4-2 and TRBJ2-7; maybe TRBD2 (6 bases). Trimming removed 3 bases from V and 3 bases from J, with 15 bases in between. Germline CDR1 and CDR2: LGHNA and YNFKEQ. This CDR3 spans 15 amino acids. CDR3 in amino acids: CASSQGLQADYEQYF. In nucleotides, the CDR3 is TGTGCCAGCAGCCAGGGACTCCAAGCCGACTACGAGCAGTACTTC.

The chain couples TRBV6-6 to TRBJ2-7, with 11 bases that match TRBD2. V trimming: 2 bases; J trimming: 6 bases; junction bases outside the gene matches: 6. The germline V gene has CDR1 MNHNY and CDR2 SVGAGI (reference sequence). CDR3 length: 15 residues. DNA of the CDR3: TGTGCCAGCAGTTACGCCGGGACTAGCGGAGGCGAGCAGTACTTC. Translating gives CASSYAGTSGGEQYF.

This clone was seen only a few times. The chain is built from TRBV5-6 and TRBJ1-2; no clear D. With 1 base removed from V and 4 bases from J, the gap between germline ends came to 14 bases. The CDR3 consists of 15 residues. Germline loops: CDR1 SGHDT, CDR2 YYEEEE. The DNA of the CDR3 is TGTGCCAGCAGCTTGTTCCAGGTCGAGCCCTATGGCTACACCTTC. Amino acids: CASSLFQVEPYGYTF. Using reference TRBV5-6 and TRBJ1-2 for the parts outside the CDR3, the full variable domain is DAGVTQSPTHLIKTRGQQVTLRCSPKSGHDTVSWYQQALGQGPQFIFQYYEEEERQRGNFPDRFSGHQFPNYSSELNVNALLLGDSALYLCASSLFQVEPYGYTFGSGTRLTVV.

The rearrangement links TRBV7-2 to TRBJ1-5, with D possibly TRBD1 on 5 matching bases. The CDR3 spans 14 residues. Trimming removed 6 bases at V and 7 bases at J, with 16 bases between. Per the germline V gene, CDR1 is SGHTA and CDR2 is FQGNSA. CDR3: CASSSGGGLQPQHF. CDR3 nucleotide sequence: TGTGCCAGCAGTTCGGGGGGTGGTTTGCAGCCCCAGCATTTT.

V gene TRBV5-6 combines with J gene TRBJ2-5, with TRBD2 matching over 9 bases. CDR3 length equals 15 residues. Germline V gene data show CDR1 as SGHDT and CDR2 as YYEEEE. With 1 base clipped from V and 4 bases from J, the junction kept 5 bases outside the gene matches. CDR3 in amino acids: CASSLNSGGRETQYF. CDR3 in DNA: TGTGCCAGCAGCTTGAATAGCGGGGGTCGAGAGACCCAGTACTTC.

The CDR3 DNA reads as TGTGCCAGTCAAACCGGGACAGGGGACTATGGCTACACCTTC. Amino acids: CASQTGTGDYGYTF. The chain combines TRBV2 with TRBJ1-2; 10 bases line up with TRBD1. Germline CDR1 is SNHLY and CDR2 is FYNNEI. The CDR3 totals 14 residues. The V gene end was trimmed by 9 bases and the J gene end by 3 bases; junction bases not matched to a gene: 7.

This chain uses TRBV7-8 with TRBJ1-6; 7 nucleotides agree with TRBD1. This CDR3 region has 15 residues. Per the germline V gene, CDR1 is SGHVS and CDR2 is FQNEAQ. V trimming: 1 base; J trimming: 7 bases; junction bases outside the gene matches: 4. CDR3 amino acids: CASSLEARGNSPLHF. CDR3 DNA sequence: TGTGCCAGCAGCTTAGAGGCCAGGGGGAATTCACCCCTCCACTTT.

The rearrangement joins TRBV28 to TRBJ1-2; D uncertain. The germline CDR1 and CDR2 sequences are MDHEN and SYDVKM. This CDR3 contains 13 residues. The V end was cut by 4 bases, the J end by 1 base, with 7 bases between. CDR3 nucleotides: TGTGCCAGCAGTTGGTACAGTAACTATGGCTACACCTTC. Amino acid sequence: CASSWYSNYGYTF.

The chain employs TRBV5-8 and TRBJ2-1; TRBD1 aligns across 7 bases. In germline, CDR1 is SGHTS, CDR2 YDEGEE. V dropped 1 base and J dropped 1; count of bases not matched to a gene: 5. This CDR3 spans 16 amino acids. CDR3 DNA sequence: TGTGCCAGCAGCTTGTCGTGGGACAGTTCCTACAATGAGCAGTTCTTC. Residues: CASSLSWDSSYNEQFF.

The chain has TRBV10-1 and TRBJ1-5; D ambiguous. Trimming took off 5 bases at V and 1 base at J, with 21 bases between the two ends. From germline, CDR1 is WNHNN and CDR2 SYGVQD (reference sequence). The CDR3 totals 18 residues. In DNA, the CDR3 is TGCGCCAGCAGTTGTCAGGCAAATCCCGCGGGAAGCAATCAGCCCCAGCATTTT. It yields the protein CASSCQANPAGSNQPQHF.

This clone was found a few times. The rearrangement uses TRBV4-2 and TRBJ2-7; possible D gene TRBD2, 6 bases. The germline CDR1 and CDR2 sequences are LGHNA and YNFKEQ. Deletions cut 2 bases from V and 3 bases from J, with 14 bases between. CDR3 size: 15 residues. CDR3 coding DNA: TGTGCCAGCAGCCAACAAATCCAGGGAGGCTACGAGCAGTACTTC. Translated, it gives CASSQQIQGGYEQYF.

The rearrangement links TRBV5-1 to TRBJ2-5; 10 bases are shared with TRBD2. In germline, CDR1 is SGHRS, CDR2 YFSETQ. The CDR3 runs 15 residues. With V trimmed by 2 bases and J by 5 bases, 6 bases remained unmatched. The CDR3 nucleotides read TGCGCCAGCAGCTTACTAGCGGGGACGGTGGAGACCCAGTACTTC. Its translation is CASSLLAGTVETQYF.

This clone was detected only once. This chain uses TRBV19 with TRBJ1-6, with a possible D match to TRBD1 (6 bases). The germline gives CDR1 LNHDA, CDR2 SQIVND (reference sequence). The length of the CDR3 is 15 residues. V was clipped by 6 bases and J by 6 bases, with 15 bases between them. The CDR3 DNA follows: TGTGCCAGTAGCCCCGGCGCAGGGGTTAATTCACCCCTCCACTTT. Translation gives CASSPGAGVNSPLHF.

This clone has a single count. V usage is TRBV9 and J usage is TRBJ2-1, with a possible D match to TRBD2 (5 bases). Germline V CDR1 and CDR2: SGDLS, YYNGEE. The CDR3 runs 14 residues. The V end was cut by 4 bases, the J end by 3 bases, with 11 bases between. CDR3 protein: CASSPREDYNEQFF. The CDR3 bases are TGTGCCAGCAGCCCCCGGGAAGACTACAATGAGCAGTTCTTC.

The chain combines TRBV13 with TRBJ1-1; 8 positions match TRBD1. Trimming cost V 6 bases and J 4 bases; bases outside gene matches: 7. Germline V lookup: CDR1 PRHDT, CDR2 FYEKMQ (reference sequence). The CDR3 loop spans 14 amino acids. Here the CDR3 reads CASRVGTGVTEAFF. The CDR3 region has the DNA TGTGCCAGCAGGGTCGGGACAGGAGTCACTGAAGCTTTCTTT. The full variable domain, rest sourced from reference TRBV13 and TRBJ1-1, is AAGVIQSPRHLIKEKRETATLKCYPIPRHDTVYWYQQGPGQDPQFLISFYEKMQSDKGSIPDRFSAQQFSDYHSELNMSSLELGDSALYFCASRVGTGVTEAFFGQGTRLTVV.

Written as DNA, the CDR3 is TGTGCCTGGAGTGTACCCTATAGACTGACCGTTCGGGGAAACACCGGGGAGCTGTTTTTT. It is translated as CAWSVPYRLTVRGNTGELFF. The genes are TRBV30 and TRBJ2-2, with D maybe TRBD2 (5 bases). CDR3 length equals 20 residues. Trimming stripped 0 bases from V and 2 bases from J, with 25 bases between. The germline CDR1 and CDR2 sequences are GTSNPN and SVGIG (reference sequence).

This chain links TRBV4-1 with TRBJ1-6; 9 bases agree with TRBD1. Per germline, CDR1 MGHRA and CDR2 YSYEKL. The CDR3 is made up of 17 amino acids. After removal of 4 bases from V and 6 bases from J, the junction contained 10 bases not matched to a gene. Here the CDR3 reads CASSPQKGQGLNSPLHF. The CDR3 bases are TGCGCCAGCAGCCCCCAAAAGGGACAGGGCCTTAATTCACCCCTCCACTTT.

The chain combines TRBV4-2 with TRBJ2-1, with 7 nucleotides matching TRBD2. V lost 0 bases, J lost 6 bases, and 8 bases stayed unmatched. Germline CDR1 LGHNA, CDR2 YNFKEQ. The CDR3 spans 16 residues. CDR3 protein: CASSQERDPGGNEQFF. Here the CDR3 DNA reads TGTGCCAGCAGCCAAGAACGAGACCCGGGGGGCAATGAGCAGTTCTTC.

The chain is built from TRBV9 and TRBJ2-1, with D possibly matching TRBD2 (6 bases). In germline, CDR1 is SGDLS, CDR2 YYNGEE. V was shortened by 1 base and J by 5 bases, with 13 bases between the two germline ends. The CDR3 loop spans 15 amino acids. The CDR3 DNA reads as TGTGCCAGCAGCGTAATCGGGGGACCGGACAATGAGCAGTTCTTC. This gives the protein CASSVIGGPDNEQFF.

The genes are TRBV7-2 and TRBJ2-7; TRBD2 agrees at 9 bases. The CDR3 is 15 amino acids. V shed 6 bases and J 1 base; nucleotides not matched to a gene: 7. CDR1 is SGHTA, CDR2 FQGNSA, per germline. The CDR3 loop is CASSYLAGPSYEQYF. CDR3 nucleotides: TGTGCCAGCAGTTACCTAGCGGGACCTTCCTACGAGCAGTACTTC.

The chain is built from TRBV5-8 and TRBJ2-5; D is perhaps TRBD1 (5 bases). Germline CDR1 SGHTS, CDR2 YDEGEE. The length of the CDR3 is 14 residues. V was shortened by 0 bases and J by 4 bases, with 10 bases between the two germline ends. The CDR3 coding sequence is TGTGCCAGCAGCTTGGGCAGGGCCGCAGAGACCCAGTACTTC. Protein: CASSLGRAAETQYF.

This CDR3 reads CASSLLPGQGASISGYTF. The CDR3 DNA follows: TGTGCCAGCAGCCTACTACCGGGACAGGGGGCGTCTATTAGTGGCTACACCTTC. The chain employs TRBV7-9 and TRBJ1-2; 12 bases agree with TRBD1. Germline trimming cut 5 bases from V and 7 bases from J; bases unmatched to any gene: 17. The CDR3 consists of 18 residues. CDR1 and CDR2 (germline): SEHNR, FQNEAQ (reference sequence).

This chain joins TRBV21-1 and TRBJ2-7; the table's TRBD2 call for D was not verified on the DNA. TRBV21-1 is a documented pseudogene. The CDR3 contains 14 residues. DNA of the CDR3: TGTGCCAGCAGCAACTTGCTGAGTTCCTACGAGCAGTACTTC. It encodes CASSNLLSSYEQYF.

The chain links TRBV7-2 to TRBJ2-1, with 8 bases fitting TRBD2. V was clipped by 4 bases and J by 0 bases; unmatched bases: 8. The CDR3 is 17 residues long. The germline CDR1 and CDR2 sequences are SGHTA and FQGNSA. The CDR3 DNA is TGTGCCAGCAGCTCTCCTAGCGGGCCTAGCTCCTACAATGAGCAGTTCTTC. This encodes CASSSPSGPSSYNEQFF.

V gene TRBV5-1 combines with J gene TRBJ2-1, with 7 bases identical to TRBD2. Trimming cost V 6 bases and J 13 bases; bases outside gene matches: 19. Germline V lookup: CDR1 SGHRS, CDR2 YFSETQ. There are 15 residues in the CDR3. CDR3 coding DNA: TGCGCCAGCACCCTGGGAGCCGAGCGGGGTGGGCTACAGTTCTTC. As protein: CASTLGAERGGLQFF.

CDR3 bases: TGTGCCATCGGTAGTGGTGACAGTCATGAGCAGTTCTTC. Translated: CAIGSGDSHEQFF. The chain joins TRBV10-3 to TRBJ2-1; the D gene is possibly TRBD1 (5 bases). The length of the CDR3 is 13 residues. Germline loops: CDR1 ENHRY, CDR2 SYGVKD. Trimming stripped 8 bases from V and 8 bases from J, with 16 bases between.

The gene calls are TRBV2 and TRBJ2-1; D unresolved. This CDR3 has 15 residues. Germline V gene data show CDR1 as SNHLY and CDR2 as FYNNEI. The ends were cut back, 4 bases at V and 2 bases at J, with 12 bases in the middle. The CDR3 sequence: CASSVGLVAYNEQFF. CDR3 DNA: TGTGCCAGCAGTGTTGGTCTAGTGGCCTACAATGAGCAGTTCTTC.

This sequence joins TRBV7-3 and TRBJ1-2, with 11 bases that match TRBD1. Germline loops: CDR1 SGHTA, CDR2 FQGTGA. CDR3 length equals 13 residues. V lost 4 bases, J lost 8 bases, and 3 bases stayed unmatched. This CDR3 reads CASSSGTGGGYTF. The CDR3 region has the DNA TGTGCCAGCAGCTCTGGGACAGGGGGGGGCTACACCTTC.